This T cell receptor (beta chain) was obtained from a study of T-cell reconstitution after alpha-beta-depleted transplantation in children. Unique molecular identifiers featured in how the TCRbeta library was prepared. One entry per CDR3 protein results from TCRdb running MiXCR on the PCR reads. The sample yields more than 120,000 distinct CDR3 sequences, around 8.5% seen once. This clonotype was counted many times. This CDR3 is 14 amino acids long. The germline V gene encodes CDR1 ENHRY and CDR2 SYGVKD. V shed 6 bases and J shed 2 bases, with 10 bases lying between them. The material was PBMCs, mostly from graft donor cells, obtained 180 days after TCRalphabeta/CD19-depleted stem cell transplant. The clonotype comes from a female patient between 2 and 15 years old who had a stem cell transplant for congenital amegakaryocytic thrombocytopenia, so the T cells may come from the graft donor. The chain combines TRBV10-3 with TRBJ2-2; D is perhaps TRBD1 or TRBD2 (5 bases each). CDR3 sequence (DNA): TGTGCCATCAGCCTTGGGGGTAACACCGGGGAGCTGTTTTTT. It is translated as CAISLGGNTGELFF.